These 28 T cell receptor beta chains were all obtained from the same sample, sequenced in a study of T cell responses to AZD1222 COVID-19 vaccine. Sequencing used immunoSEQ multiplex PCR; TCRdb keeps in-frame clones, though not all of them. The data contain more than 45,000 clones, roughly 83% of them singletons. Here the sequenced sample was peripheral blood, taken on day 0 of AZD1222 vaccination. These receptors came from an adult in good health.

CDR3 bases: TGCGCCAGCAGCCAAGTCCCGACAGGGCTCAGATCACCCCTCCACTTT. It codes for CASSQVPTGLRSPLHF. The chain carries TRBV4-1 and TRBJ1-6; 7 positions match TRBD1. After removal of 1 base from V and 10 bases from J, the junction contained 10 bases not matched to a gene. The CDR3 has 16 amino acids. Looked up from germline, CDR1 is MGHRA and CDR2 is YSYEKL.

This clone has only a few counts. The chain is built from TRBV28 and TRBJ2-1; a possible D gene is TRBD1 (6 bases). V was pared by 5 bases and J by 6 bases, with 14 bases between. Germline V gene sequence: CDR1 MDHEN, CDR2 SYDVKM. This CDR3 region has 14 residues. The CDR3 bases are TGTGCCAGCAGTCCACCTCAGGGGCCCAATGAGCAGTTCTTC. Translating gives CASSPPQGPNEQFF.

This clone was seen just once. V usage is TRBV11-2 and J usage is TRBJ2-5; 7 nucleotides agree with TRBD2. V dropped 1 base and J dropped 5; count of bases not matched to a gene: 7. CDR1 is SGHAT, CDR2 FQNNGV, per germline. The CDR3 contains 15 residues. The CDR3: CASSLGPSGGETQYF. The CDR3 bases are TGTGCCAGCAGCTTAGGCCCCTCCGGGGGGGAGACCCAGTACTTC.

V is TRBV5-8 and J is TRBJ1-1; 7 positions agree with TRBD1. CDR1 is SGHTS, CDR2 YDEGEE, per germline. The trim removed 2 bases at V and 6 bases at J, leaving 1 base unmatched. CDR3 size: 12 residues. DNA for the CDR3: TGTGCCAGCAGCTTCACAGGGGCTGAAGCTTTCTTT. The encoded protein is CASSFTGAEAFF.

The J gene is TRBJ2-7, the V gene TRBV9; no reliable D call. The CDR3 has 14 amino acids. The V gene lost 0 bases and the J gene lost 0 bases, with 7 bases spanning the gap. Germline V lookup: CDR1 SGDLS, CDR2 YYNGEE. The CDR3 here is CASSVGGYSYEQYF. The CDR3 bases are TGTGCCAGCAGCGTAGGGGGATACTCCTACGAGCAGTACTTC.

The chain employs TRBV30 and TRBJ2-7, with D unclear. The ends were cut back, 5 bases at V and 0 bases at J, with 5 bases in the middle. In germline, CDR1 is GTSNPN, CDR2 SVGIG (reference sequence). The CDR3 is 11 residues long. DNA for the CDR3: TGTGCCTGGGACCACTCCTACGAGCAGTACTTC. Its translation is CAWDHSYEQYF. Full variable domain (missing parts from reference TRBV30 and TRBJ2-7): SQTIHQWPATLVQPVGSPLSLECTVEGTSNPNLYWYRQAAGRGLQLLFYSVGIGQISSEVPQNLSASRPQDRQFILSSKKLLLSDSGFYLCAWDHSYEQYFGPGTRLTVT.

The chain couples TRBV3-1 (or the pseudogene TRBV3-2) to TRBJ1-2; 8 bases fit TRBD1. CDR3 size: 15 residues. J lost 5 bases, V lost 0 bases, and 5 bases had no gene match. Germline loops: CDR1 LGHDT, CDR2 YNNKEL (reference sequence). The CDR3 nucleotides read TGTGCCAGCAGCCAAGAGGGGACAGGATTATATGGCTACACCTTC. It translates to CASSQEGTGLYGYTF.

This clone was seen a single time. The gene calls are TRBV27 and TRBJ2-7; 9 bases agree with TRBD1. With 5 bases clipped from V and 6 bases from J, the junction kept 17 bases outside the gene matches. CDR3 size: 17 residues. The V gene's germline CDR1 is MNHEY and CDR2 SMNVEV (reference sequence). The CDR3 protein is CASSREPGTGHRSEQYF. DNA of the CDR3: TGTGCCAGCAGTCGAGAACCCGGGACAGGGCATAGGAGCGAGCAGTACTTC.

The count of this clone is one. The rearrangement uses TRBV6-2 or TRBV6-3 and TRBJ2-7; possibly TRBD2 for D (6 bases). Trimming stripped 2 bases from V and 0 bases from J, with 11 bases between. Germline V CDR1 and CDR2: MNHEY, SVGEGT. This CDR3 has 15 amino acids. CDR3 coding DNA: TGTGCCAGCAGTTACGGCGGGGAAATCTCCTACGAGCAGTACTTC. Protein sequence: CASSYGGEISYEQYF.

The chain is built from TRBV14 and TRBJ1-2, with D unresolved. Trimming stripped 4 bases from V and 8 bases from J, with 17 bases between. The germline gives CDR1 SGHDN, CDR2 FVKESK. CDR3 length: 14 amino acids. The chain's CDR3 is CASSLLRGGRGYTF. The CDR3, as DNA: TGTGCCAGCAGCCTCCTAAGAGGAGGACGAGGCTACACCTTC.

The rearrangement links TRBV19 to TRBJ1-5, with D possibly being TRBD1 (6 bases). The CDR3 is 14 amino acids. Trimming shortened V by 2 bases and J by 4 bases, and 9 bases separated the two germline ends. Germline CDR1 LNHDA, CDR2 SQIVND (reference sequence). The chain's CDR3 is CASSIWGTNQPQHF. As DNA, the CDR3 is TGTGCCAGTAGTATATGGGGGACAAATCAGCCCCAGCATTTT.

The chain links TRBV7-2 to TRBJ2-5; D possibly corresponds to TRBD2 (6 bases). V was clipped by 5 bases and J by 0 bases, with 10 bases between them. Germline CDR1 SGHTA, CDR2 FQGNSA. This CDR3 contains 14 residues. The CDR3 protein is CASSGRGHQETQYF. The CDR3 region has the DNA TGTGCCAGCAGCGGGCGGGGACACCAAGAGACCCAGTACTTC.

The chain uses TRBV6-6 and TRBJ1-2, with D possibly being TRBD1 (5 bases). Trimming pared 2 bases from V and 4 bases from J, leaving 8 bases between. The CDR3 length is 13 residues. CDR1 is MNHNY, CDR2 SVGAGI, per germline (reference sequence). The CDR3 loop reads CASSYRDVYGYTF. The CDR3 nucleotides are TGTGCCAGCAGTTACCGGGACGTCTATGGCTACACCTTC.

The V call is TRBV30, the J call TRBJ2-2, with D perhaps being TRBD1 or TRBD2 (6 bases each). Germline CDR1 is GTSNPN and CDR2 is SVGIG (reference sequence). The CDR3 is made up of 16 amino acids. V was shortened by 2 bases and J by 5 bases, with 18 bases between the two germline ends. In nucleotides, the CDR3 is TGTGCCTGGAGTACCCCCGACAGGAGGGGTACCGGGGAGCTGTTTTTT. Its protein is CAWSTPDRRGTGELFF. The full variable domain, in which reference TRBV30 and TRBJ2-2 provide the parts outside the CDR3, is SQTIHQWPATLVQPVGSPLSLECTVEGTSNPNLYWYRQAAGRGLQLLFYSVGIGQISSEVPQNLSASRPQDRQFILSSKKLLLSDSGFYLCAWSTPDRRGTGELFFGEGSRLTVL.

This rearrangement joins TRBV5-4 to TRBJ1-2; D is unresolved. Germline V gene data show CDR1 as SGHNT and CDR2 as YYREEE (reference sequence). Between the trimmed V and J ends, which lost 1 base and 2 bases, there was a span of 6 bases. The length of the CDR3 is 13 residues. CDR3 protein: CASSLRMNYGYTF. The CDR3 DNA reads TGTGCCAGCAGCTTGAGAATGAACTATGGCTACACCTTC.

CDR3 coding DNA: TGCGCCAGCAGCCAAGTGAGCTCACGCGGGGGCAATGAGCAGTTCTTC. Amino acids: CASSQVSSRGGNEQFF. The rearrangement links TRBV4-1 to TRBJ2-1, with 7 bases lining up with TRBD2. The ends lost 1 base at V and 6 bases at J; junction bases unmatched: 9. CDR1 and CDR2 from the germline V gene are MGHRA and YSYEKL. This CDR3 comprises 16 residues.

This clone came up once. The gene calls are TRBV21-1 and TRBJ2-4. TRBV21-1 has pseudogene status. The CDR3 has 18 residues. The CDR3 DNA reads as TGTGCCAGCAGCTGCTACAAGGACGTACTACTAGCCAAAAACATTCAGTACTTC. It yields the protein CASSCYKDVLLAKNIQYF.

This clone was counted between two and nine times. This chain connects TRBV3-1 (or the pseudogene TRBV3-2) to TRBJ1-1; possible D gene TRBD1, 5 bases. Germline CDR1 is LGHDT and CDR2 is YNNKEL (reference sequence). CDR3 size: 16 residues. V lost 1 base and J lost 5, with 17 bases in between. CDR3 coding DNA: TGTGCCAGCAGCCAAGGGTATGGGGGAAGCGGAACTGAAGCTTTCTTT. As protein: CASSQGYGGSGTEAFF.

DNA of the CDR3: TGTGCCAGCAGTTTACAGGGGGGCACAGATACGCAGTATTTT. Translated, it gives CASSLQGGTDTQYF. The chain has TRBV6-5 and TRBJ2-3; TRBD1 matches at 8 bases. CDR1 MNHEY and CDR2 SVGAGI come from the germline V gene. V lost 4 bases to trimming and J lost 1 base; unmatched junction nucleotides: 1. The CDR3 sequence is 14 residues long.

This clone has more than one count but fewer than ten. This chain links TRBV19 with TRBJ2-5; 8 nucleotides line up with TRBD1. The length of the CDR3 is 15 residues. Germline CDR1 and CDR2: LNHDA and SQIVND (reference sequence). V shed 3 bases and J 4 bases; nucleotides not matched to a gene: 7. The CDR3 here is CASSMRQGAGETQYF. The CDR3 DNA sequence: TGTGCCAGTAGTATGAGGCAGGGGGCGGGAGAGACCCAGTACTTC.

CDR3 loop: CASSLAPTSSYNEQFF. As DNA, the CDR3 is TGTGCCAGCAGCTTGGCCCCGACTAGTTCCTACAATGAGCAGTTCTTC. The rearrangement links TRBV5-4 to TRBJ2-1, with D maybe TRBD2 (6 bases). Germline V gene sequence: CDR1 SGHNT, CDR2 YYREEE (reference sequence). The V end lost 0 bases, the J end lost 1 base, and 11 bases lay between the germline ends. CDR3 length: 16 amino acids. The full variable domain, rest sourced from reference TRBV5-4 and TRBJ2-1, is ETGVTQSPTHLIKTRGQQVTLRCSSQSGHNTVSWYQQALGQGPQFIFQYYREEENGRGNFPPRFSGLQFPNYSSELNVNALELDDSALYLCASSLAPTSSYNEQFFGPGTRLTVL.

J is TRBJ1-3 and V is TRBV5-1; 8 bases are shared with TRBD1. Trimming cost V 4 bases and J 0 bases; bases outside gene matches: 9. CDR1 is SGHRS and CDR2 is YFSETQ in the germline V gene. The length of the CDR3 is 17 residues. Here the CDR3 reads CASSPGQGLHSGNTIYF. CDR3 nucleotide sequence: TGCGCCAGCAGCCCCGGACAGGGACTACACTCTGGAAACACCATATATTTT.

This clone was seen only a few times. This chain links TRBV15 with TRBJ2-7; 12 nucleotides line up with TRBD2. The J segment lost 6 bases and the V segment lost 1 base, leaving 1 base of the junction unmatched. The CDR3 spans 14 residues. Germline V gene lookup returns CDR1 LNHNV and CDR2 YYDKDF (reference sequence). CDR3 bases: TGTGCCACCAGCAGAGGACTAGCGGGAGCCGAGCAGTACTTC. This codes for CATSRGLAGAEQYF.

The chain employs TRBV6-2 or TRBV6-3 and TRBJ1-5; possibly TRBD1 for D (6 bases). The CDR3 consists of 14 residues. Germline V gene lookup returns CDR1 MNHEY and CDR2 SVGEGT. Trimming stripped 2 bases from V and 5 bases from J, with 10 bases between. CDR3 nucleotide sequence: TGTGCCAGCAGTTACGGGCAGGGGCATCAGCCCCAGCATTTT. It codes for CASSYGQGHQPQHF.

This chain joins TRBV18 and TRBJ2-3; D is ambiguous. In germline, CDR1 is KGHSH, CDR2 LQKENI. Trimming took off 3 bases at V and 2 bases at J, with 15 bases between the two ends. The CDR3 loop spans 16 amino acids. CDR3 in amino acids: CASSPPRLVNTDTQYF. The CDR3 bases are TGTGCCAGCTCACCGCCCCGGCTGGTCAACACAGATACGCAGTATTTT.

The genes are TRBV11-2 and TRBJ1-2; TRBD1 aligns across 7 bases. V lost 5 bases to trimming and J lost 4 bases; unmatched junction nucleotides: 10. Germline CDR1 and CDR2: SGHAT and FQNNGV. The CDR3 loop spans 15 amino acids. The CDR3 DNA reads as TGTGCCAGCAGCAGGGGTGGGCAGGGGGTCTATGGCTACACCTTC. Translating gives CASSRGGQGVYGYTF.

The chain combines TRBV9 with TRBJ1-1; perhaps TRBD1 as D (6 bases). The V end was cut by 0 bases, the J end by 1 base, with 10 bases between. The germline CDR1 and CDR2 sequences are SGDLS and YYNGEE. The CDR3 totals 15 residues. The CDR3 sequence: CASSVVVGQNTEAFF. In nucleotides, the CDR3 is TGTGCCAGCAGCGTAGTAGTGGGACAGAACACTGAAGCTTTCTTT.

The V gene is TRBV4-2, the J gene TRBJ2-5; D is perhaps TRBD2 (5 bases). The V gene's germline CDR1 is LGHNA and CDR2 YNFKEQ. V gave up 0 bases and J gave up 0 bases, with 14 bases separating them. This CDR3 is 17 amino acids long. DNA of the CDR3: TGTGCCAGCAGCCAAGACGGACTCCAGACGTACCAAGAGACCCAGTACTTC. Protein sequence: CASSQDGLQTYQETQYF.